The 20 T cell receptor beta chains below come from one sample, sequenced in a study of blood T cells in healthy people across ages. The second PCR ran about 6 to 11 cycles with a sample-barcoded 5' primer and J-beta primers. TCRdb used MiXCR to reprocess the 5' RACE reads, holding one entry per CDR3 protein. The data show about 1.4 million distinct CDR3 sequences, approximately 60% seen once. The sequencing sample was made of blood. These receptors were taken from a man between 18 and 35 years old in good health.

The chain uses TRBV20-1 and TRBJ2-1; 11 positions match TRBD1. V gave up 6 bases and J gave up 5 bases; unmatched junction bases: 3. CDR1 DFQATT and CDR2 SNEGSKA come from the germline V gene (reference sequence). This CDR3 is built from 13 residues. The CDR3 loop is CSAGTGGDNEQFF. For the CDR3, the DNA is TGCAGTGCCGGGACAGGGGGAGACAATGAGCAGTTCTTC.

This chain links TRBV27 with TRBJ2-7, with D unclear. V was cut by 3 bases and J by 0 bases, with 15 bases left in between. Per the germline V gene, CDR1 is MNHEY and CDR2 is SMNVEV (reference sequence). This CDR3 has 16 residues. In DNA form, the CDR3 reads TGTGCCAGCAGTTTCAAAGGCCCCCGTAGCTCCTACGAGCAGTACTTC. This encodes CASSFKGPRSSYEQYF.

The rearrangement joins TRBV28 to TRBJ1-2; 7 bases are a match to TRBD1. Germline V gives CDR1 MDHEN, CDR2 SYDVKM. The junction had 9 bases not matched to a gene; V was cut back by 4 bases and J by 7 bases. CDR3 length: 14 residues. CDR3 residues: CASSSDRAVSGYTF. In DNA, the CDR3 is TGTGCCAGCAGTTCCGACAGGGCGGTCTCTGGCTACACCTTC.

The genes are TRBV28 and TRBJ2-7; D may be TRBD1 (6 bases). CDR1 and CDR2 from the germline V gene are MDHEN and SYDVKM. This CDR3 comprises 17 residues. Trimming shortened V by 2 bases and J by 2 bases, and 19 bases separated the two germline ends. For the CDR3, the DNA is TGTGCCAGCAGTTTACCACAAATGGACAGTCTAGCCTACGAGCAGTACTTC. Translation: CASSLPQMDSLAYEQYF. The complete variable domain, with remaining parts taken from reference TRBV28 and TRBJ2-7, reads DVKVTQSSRYLVKRTGEKVFLECVQDMDHENMFWYRQDPGLGLRLIYFSYDVKMKEKGDIPEGYSVSREKKERFSLILESASTNQTSMYLCASSLPQMDSLAYEQYFGPGTRLTVT.

This clonotype has only a few counts. The V gene is TRBV27, the J gene TRBJ2-7, with TRBD2 identical over 9 bases. Per germline, CDR1 MNHEY and CDR2 SMNVEV (reference sequence). CDR3 length equals 14 residues. After removal of 5 bases from V and 4 bases from J, the junction contained 6 bases not matched to a gene. CDR3 bases: TGTGCCAGCAGTCGGAGTAGCGGGAGATACGAGCAGTACTTC. This sequence encodes CASSRSSGRYEQYF.

The chain links TRBV30 to TRBJ1-4; 7 bases map to TRBD1. J lost 7 bases, V lost 2 bases, and 7 bases had no gene match. The CDR3 is 14 residues long. Germline loops: CDR1 GTSNPN, CDR2 SVGIG (reference sequence). DNA of the CDR3: TGTGCCTGGAGTCCCGGACAGGTGGCTGAAAAACTGTTTTTT. It codes for CAWSPGQVAEKLFF.

The CDR3 region has the DNA TGTGCCAGCGTTAGCTCCATCTACGAGCAGTACTTC. Translating gives CASVSSIYEQYF. The V and J genes are TRBV2 and TRBJ2-7; no clear D gene. Trimming stripped 8 bases from V and 3 bases from J, with 11 bases between. CDR1 and CDR2 (germline): SNHLY, FYNNEI. The CDR3 runs to 12 residues.

The chain combines TRBV7-9 with TRBJ2-7; 8 bases fit TRBD2. The J segment lost 0 bases and the V segment lost 4 bases, leaving 8 bases of the junction unmatched. Germline CDR1 SEHNR, CDR2 FQNEAQ (reference sequence). This CDR3 is 16 amino acids long. The CDR3 nucleotides read TGTGCCAGCAGCTCTCCCGGGGGGGCCCGCTCCTACGAGCAGTACTTC. Translated, it gives CASSSPGGARSYEQYF. The whole variable domain, remainder taken from reference TRBV7-9 and TRBJ2-7, is DTGVSQNPRHKITKRGQNVTFRCDPISEHNRLYWYRQTLGQGPEFLTYFQNEAQLEKSRLLSDRFSAERPKGSFSTLEIQRTEQGDSAMYLCASSSPGGARSYEQYFGPGTRLTVT.

The chain recombines TRBV7-2 with TRBJ2-6; weak D call: TRBD1 (5 bases). Germline CDR1 is SGHTA and CDR2 is FQGNSA. The V end lost 6 bases, the J end lost 3 bases, and 12 bases lay between the germline ends. This CDR3 has 15 residues. CDR3 sequence reads: CASSIRVGGANVLTF. DNA for the CDR3: TGTGCCAGCAGTATCAGGGTGGGTGGGGCCAACGTCCTGACTTTC.

The chain couples TRBV2 to TRBJ1-1, with D unclear. CDR3 length equals 13 residues. Per the germline V gene, CDR1 is SNHLY and CDR2 is FYNNEI. Trimming left V 1 base short and J 6 bases short, with 9 bases between. CDR3 in amino acids: CASSEGGKPEAFF. As DNA, the CDR3 is TGTGCCAGCAGTGAAGGGGGTAAGCCTGAAGCTTTCTTT.

Concerning this clonotype: Sequence at one end of the junction differs from germline and may be a read error. The rearrangement joins TRBV5-1 to TRBJ2-7; no clear D gene. Judging by the DNA end, TRBJ2-4 fits better; the J call may be wrong. Germline assignment: CDR1 SGHRS and CDR2 YFSETQ. This CDR3 region has 18 residues. The CDR3 nucleotides are TGCGCCAGCAGCCTGGAGCCCCGCGGCAGAATAGCCAAAAGCATTCAGTACTTC. It codes for CASSLEPRGRIAKSIQYF.

CDR3 sequence reads: CASSQDWGETQFF. In DNA, the CDR3 is TGCGCCAGCAGCCAAGATTGGGGAGAGACCCAGTTCTTC. J is TRBJ2-1 and V is TRBV4-3; maybe TRBD2 (5 bases). Per the germline V gene, CDR1 is LGHNA and CDR2 is YSLEER. The CDR3 is 13 residues long. V was trimmed by 0 bases and J by 13 bases, leaving 13 bases between them.

Only a few counts were recorded for this clonotype. The chain uses TRBV27 and TRBJ2-1; unclear D gene. V was shortened by 3 bases and J by 10 bases, with 7 bases between the two germline ends. This CDR3 region has 11 residues. Germline assignment: CDR1 MNHEY and CDR2 SMNVEV (reference sequence). CDR3 sequence (DNA): TGTGCCAGCAGTTTTGGTCTAGAGCAGTTCTTC. This sequence encodes CASSFGLEQFF.

The rearrangement links TRBV13 to TRBJ2-3, with 12 bases matching TRBD1. The V and J ends lost 5 bases and 4 bases, in that order; junction bases with no gene match: 4. Germline assignment: CDR1 PRHDT and CDR2 FYEKMQ (reference sequence). This CDR3 is 15 amino acids long. For the CDR3, the DNA is TGTGCCAGCAGCCAGGGACAGGGGGCCGCAGATACGCAGTATTTT. Translation gives CASSQGQGAADTQYF. The complete variable domain, with remaining parts taken from reference TRBV13 and TRBJ2-3, reads AAGVIQSPRHLIKEKRETATLKCYPIPRHDTVYWYQQGPGQDPQFLISFYEKMQSDKGSIPDRFSAQQFSDYHSELNMSSLELGDSALYFCASSQGQGAADTQYFGPGTRLTVL.

The gene calls are TRBV3-1 and TRBJ2-6; possibly TRBD2 for D (6 bases). Germline lookup yields CDR1 LGHDT and CDR2 YNNKEL (reference sequence). V gave up 2 bases and J gave up 1 base, with 9 bases separating them. The CDR3 covers 16 residues. CDR3 in amino acids: CASSQLGGSGANVLTF. The CDR3 DNA sequence: TGTGCCAGCAGCCAATTGGGAGGTTCTGGGGCCAACGTCCTGACTTTC.

This clonotype occurred once. This chain uses TRBV20-1 with TRBJ2-1, with 8 bases fitting TRBD2. Unmatched junction bases numbered 4, after V lost 3 bases and J lost 3 bases. Germline values: CDR1 DFQATT, CDR2 SNEGSKA (reference sequence). The CDR3 is made up of 14 amino acids. The CDR3 protein is CSARGLDFYNEQFF. CDR3 coding DNA: TGCAGTGCTAGGGGACTAGATTTCTACAATGAGCAGTTCTTC.

The genes are TRBV29-1 and TRBJ1-2, with 9 bases lining up with TRBD1. The CDR3 loop spans 13 amino acids. Trimming took 5 bases from V and 4 from J; bases not matched to a gene: 5. Germline loops: CDR1 SQVTM, CDR2 ANQGSEA. The CDR3 region has the DNA TGCAGCGTTCCGGACAGGGGTCTCTATGGCTACACCTTC. Protein sequence: CSVPDRGLYGYTF.

The V call is TRBV15, the J call TRBJ1-1, with 9 bases lining up with TRBD1. Germline-derived CDR1 and CDR2 are LNHNV and YYDKDF (reference sequence). The CDR3 covers 15 residues. V lost 0 bases to trimming and J lost 3 bases; unmatched junction nucleotides: 2. CDR3 sequence reads: CATSRDWDRDTEAFF. The CDR3 nucleotides read TGTGCCACCAGCAGAGATTGGGACAGGGACACTGAAGCTTTCTTT. Supplemented by reference TRBV15 and TRBJ1-1, the full variable domain reads DAMVIQNPRYQVTQFGKPVTLSCSQTLNHNVMYWYQQKSSQAPKLLFHYYDKDFNNEADTPDNFQSRRPNTSFCFLDIRSPGLGDTAMYLCATSRDWDRDTEAFFGQGTRLTVV.

This clonotype turned up a few times. The V and J genes are TRBV7-9 and TRBJ1-2; maybe TRBD1 (6 bases). The CDR3 loop spans 14 amino acids. Trimming took 6 bases from V and 4 from J, leaving 15 bases between them. Per the germline V gene, CDR1 is SEHNR and CDR2 is FQNEAQ (reference sequence). CDR3 residues: CASSTQGRGYGYTF. CDR3 DNA sequence: TGTGCCAGCAGTACACAGGGCCGGGGCTATGGCTACACCTTC.

The chain joins TRBV12-3 or TRBV12-4 to TRBJ2-1; D remains unclear. Trimming stripped 6 bases from V and 0 bases from J, with 18 bases between. This CDR3 comprises 17 residues. The CDR3 DNA reads TGTGCCAGCAGCCCGGCCTTGGAGCAGAGCTCCTACAATGAGCAGTTCTTC. Translated: CASSPALEQSSYNEQFF.